The 17 T cell receptor beta chains below all came from one sample that was sequenced in a study of blood T cell repertoires in COVID-19 (dated by TCRdb to 2018 to 2021). The receptor library was made with the immunoSEQ multiplex PCR assay. This immuneACCESS table, as held by TCRdb, lists in-frame sequences with V and J called but not all clones. Of the missing ones, under half trace to an unresolved V gene in checked studies; the others have no known cause. The sample has over 100,000 clones on record, 84% of them singletons. About 7% of the sample is in the top ten clones. What was sequenced was peripheral blood. The receptors shown here come from a woman between 45 and 60 years old with acute or convalescent COVID-19.

The sample holds a few counts of this clone. This chain links TRBV5-1 with TRBJ2-2; weak D call: TRBD1 (6 bases). The CDR3 contains 16 residues. Germline V gives CDR1 SGHRS, CDR2 YFSETQ. Trimming pared 5 bases from V and 3 bases from J, leaving 17 bases between. CDR3: CASRVRGEGYTGELFF. CDR3 in DNA: TGCGCCAGCAGAGTCAGGGGAGAAGGGTACACCGGGGAGCTGTTTTTT. The full variable domain, in which reference TRBV5-1 and TRBJ2-2 provide the parts outside the CDR3, is KAGVTQTPRYLIKTRGQQVTLSCSPISGHRSVSWYQQTPGQGLQFLFEYFSETQRNKGNFPGRFSGRQFSNSRSEMNVSTLELGDSALYLCASRVRGEGYTGELFFGEGSRLTVL.

The chain carries TRBV6-1 and TRBJ2-7, with TRBD1 matching over 7 bases. From germline, CDR1 is MNHNS and CDR2 SASEGT. The CDR3 contains 13 residues. Trimming took 8 bases from V and 4 from J; bases not matched to a gene: 8. CDR3 DNA sequence: TGTGCCAGCGGACAGGCCCCCGGATACGAGCAGTACTTC. It yields the protein CASGQAPGYEQYF.

This chain links TRBV7-2 with TRBJ2-1; the match to TRBD2 covers 12 bases. The germline V gene has CDR1 SGHTA and CDR2 FQGNSA. The CDR3 length is 15 residues. V lost 4 bases to trimming and J lost 10 bases; unmatched junction nucleotides: 8. CDR3 DNA sequence: TGTGCCAGCAGCTCACAGACTAGCGGGGGTAGGGAGCAGTTCTTC. Its protein product is CASSSQTSGGREQFF.

A remark on this clone: Other DNA variants within this sample encode the same CDR3. CDR3 in DNA: TGTGCCAGTCGGAGCTCTGGGGCCAACGTCCTGACTTTC. Encoded protein: CASRSSGANVLTF. The chain combines TRBV12-3 or TRBV12-4 with TRBJ2-6, with D unclear. This CDR3 contains 13 residues. V lost 9 bases to trimming and J lost 0 bases, with 6 bases between them.

V gene TRBV5-4 combines with J gene TRBJ1-2; TRBD1 matches 7 bases. CDR3 length equals 14 residues. The V and J ends lost 4 bases and 4 bases, in that order; junction bases with no gene match: 7. The germline V gene encodes CDR1 SGHNT and CDR2 YYREEE (reference sequence). The CDR3 region is CASSDTQGSYGYTF. As DNA, the CDR3 is TGTGCCAGCAGCGATACACAGGGGTCCTATGGCTACACCTTC.

The V gene is TRBV5-1, the J gene TRBJ1-5; no reliable D call. Germline-derived CDR1 and CDR2 are SGHRS and YFSETQ. There are 13 residues in the CDR3. V shed 0 bases and J shed 6 bases, with 7 bases lying between them. The CDR3 region is CASSLAGFQPQHF. The CDR3 DNA sequence: TGCGCCAGCAGCTTGGCCGGGTTTCAGCCCCAGCATTTT.

The chain joins TRBV6-5 to TRBJ2-1; TRBD2 matches at 9 bases. Germline-derived CDR1 and CDR2 are MNHEY and SVGAGI. The CDR3 is made up of 15 amino acids. The trim removed 0 bases at V and 15 bases at J, leaving 12 bases unmatched. The CDR3 here is CASSYSDSGGRALFF. The CDR3 region has the DNA TGTGCCAGCAGTTACTCAGATAGCGGGGGCCGCGCCCTGTTCTTC.

The rearrangement links TRBV5-1 to TRBJ1-1; D possibly corresponds to TRBD1 (5 bases). Germline V gene lookup returns CDR1 SGHRS and CDR2 YFSETQ. Deletions cut 4 bases from V and 4 bases from J, with 11 bases between. The length of the CDR3 is 13 residues. CDR3 residues: CASSPRDGTEAFF. The CDR3, as DNA: TGCGCCAGCAGCCCCAGGGATGGCACTGAAGCTTTCTTT.

This clone was picked up a small number of times. The J gene is TRBJ1-5, the V gene TRBV28; tentative D call: TRBD1 (6 bases). Trimming took 5 bases from V and 4 from J, leaving 18 bases between them. Germline CDR1 reads MDHEN; CDR2 reads SYDVKM. This CDR3 is built from 16 residues. The CDR3 region has the DNA TGTGCCAGCAGTACGCGACAGGCTACGCATAATCAGCCCCAGCATTTT. As protein: CASSTRQATHNQPQHF. The entire variable domain, with the rest obtained from reference TRBV28 and TRBJ1-5, is as follows: DVKVTQSSRYLVKRTGEKVFLECVQDMDHENMFWYRQDPGLGLRLIYFSYDVKMKEKGDIPEGYSVSREKKERFSLILESASTNQTSMYLCASSTRQATHNQPQHFGDGTRLSIL.

The chain employs TRBV6-5 and TRBJ2-7; TRBD1 agrees at 9 bases. In germline, CDR1 is MNHEY, CDR2 SVGAGI. CDR3 length: 12 amino acids. Trimming at V came to 8 bases and at J to 3 bases, leaving 2 bases not matched to a gene. CDR3 DNA sequence: TGTGCCAGCTGGGGACAGGGCTACGAGCAGTACTTC. This encodes CASWGQGYEQYF.

The chain employs TRBV6-2 or TRBV6-3 and TRBJ1-5, with 9 bases aligning to TRBD1. J was trimmed by 0 bases and V by 4 bases; bases with no gene match: 7. The CDR3 totals 17 residues. Germline V lookup: CDR1 MNHEY, CDR2 SVGEGT. The CDR3 DNA is TGTGCCAGCAGTTTTAAACCGGGACAGGGTAGCAATCAGCCCCAGCATTTT. Residues: CASSFKPGQGSNQPQHF.

V gene TRBV7-6 combines with J gene TRBJ1-3; D perhaps matches TRBD1 (6 bases). V was clipped by 5 bases and J by 0 bases, with 14 bases between them. This CDR3 comprises 16 residues. Germline V gene sequence: CDR1 SGHVS, CDR2 FNYEAQ. The CDR3 is CASSPRTAISGNTIYF. The CDR3 region has the DNA TGTGCCAGCAGCCCCCGGACAGCAATCTCTGGAAACACCATATATTTT.

This sequence joins TRBV21-1 and TRBJ1-2. TRBV21-1 is a pseudogene locus. This CDR3 is 17 amino acids long. The chain's CDR3 is CASSKWLRGLGRDGYTF. In DNA form, the CDR3 reads TGTGCCAGCAGCAAATGGCTAAGAGGGCTTGGTCGGGATGGCTACACCTTC.

In DNA, the CDR3 is TGTGCCAGCAGGCCACGGACAGGGGATAATTCACCCCTCCACTTT. Translating gives CASRPRTGDNSPLHF. This rearrangement joins TRBV6-5 to TRBJ1-6; 9 bases map to TRBD1. Germline V gene sequence: CDR1 MNHEY, CDR2 SVGAGI. This CDR3 region has 15 residues. The V segment lost 6 bases and the J segment 5 bases; nucleotides outside the gene matches: 5.

This clone was seen more than once but under ten times. In DNA form, the CDR3 reads TGTGCCAGCAGTTTTTTCGCCGGGACTAGCGGGGGGGCCGAGTACGAGCAGTACTTC. Translating it yields CASSFFAGTSGGAEYEQYF. The V call is TRBV7-2, the J call TRBJ2-7, with TRBD2 matching over 16 bases. Losses at the gene ends were 6 bases for V and 4 bases for J; bases not matched to a gene: 15. The CDR3 loop spans 19 amino acids. Germline V gene lookup returns CDR1 SGHTA and CDR2 FQGNSA.

The gene calls are TRBV3-1 (or the pseudogene TRBV3-2) and TRBJ1-6, with unresolved D. The CDR3 runs to 17 residues. V shed 4 bases and J shed 6 bases, with 19 bases lying between them. Germline CDR1 LGHDT, CDR2 YNNKEL (reference sequence). The CDR3, as DNA: TGTGCCAGCAGCCGCACCCAAGGCGACAAATCTAATTCACCCCTCCACTTT. Amino acids: CASSRTQGDKSNSPLHF.

The chain uses TRBV7-9 and TRBJ1-2, with D possibly TRBD1 on 6 matching bases. Trimming pared 5 bases from V and 6 bases from J, leaving 13 bases between. CDR1 and CDR2 from the germline V gene are SEHNR and FQNEAQ (reference sequence). CDR3 size: 13 residues. The CDR3 nucleotides read TGTGCCAGCAGCCCCTTGACAGGACATGGCTACACCTTC. Amino acids: CASSPLTGHGYTF.